This T cell receptor (beta chain) was captured in a study of T-cell reconstitution after alpha-beta-depleted transplantation in children. Germline V gene data show CDR1 as DFQATT and CDR2 as SNEGSKA (reference sequence). The CDR3 covers 13 residues. The germline V and J ends were trimmed by 5 bases and 6 bases, with 17 bases remaining between them. The TCRbeta library was prepared with unique molecular identifiers. Via MiXCR, TCRdb re-called the PCR reads, giving one row per CDR3 protein. Counted here are around 380,000 distinct CDR3 sequences, approximately 11% occurring once; the ten biggest clones make up approximately 5%. This clonotype has ten or more counts.

The V gene is TRBV20-1, the J gene TRBJ2-7; D is undetermined. Sequencing used PBMCs from the stem cell graft donor, obtained from the stem cell graft. This TCR came from a human donor who donated a stem cell graft to a child with acute myeloid leukemia. CDR3 loop: CSAWLALGGEQYF. The CDR3 DNA follows: TGCAGTGCTTGGTTAGCTCTGGGTGGCGAGCAGTACTTC.